This record covers a single T cell receptor (beta chain). Its antigen is unidentified. This sample is part of a study of beta chain features in type 1 diabetes. TCRB transcripts that were expressed got sequenced, as all of the isolated RNA had been reverse transcribed. Assay used: immunoSEQ multiplex PCR; TCRdb lists only in-frame clones, some missing. The sample holds about 160,000 clones, 6.5% to 10% seen once. Study results and caveats: In every one of the four CD4+ subsets, TCRB CDR3s were moderately but significantly shorter in Type 1 diabetes patients.

Sequenced input: central memory CD4+ T cells from blood. This sequence originates from a woman between 18 and 29 years old with type 1 diabetes.

The CDR3 DNA is TGTGCCAGCAGCTATACAGGGGGAGGCAATCAGCCCCAGCATTTT. Translating gives CASSYTGGGNQPQHF. This chain links TRBV7-2 with TRBJ1-5; 8 positions match TRBD1. There are 15 residues in the CDR3. V trimming: 4 bases; J trimming: 2 bases; junction bases outside the gene matches: 4. Germline V gene data show CDR1 as SGHTA and CDR2 as FQGNSA.